This T cell receptor (beta chain) originates from a study of blood T cell repertoires in COVID-19. Original analysis: Reference gene primer amplification gave estimated nucleated cell counts. The method was immunoSEQ multiplex PCR; TCRdb's version includes in-frame clones alone and lacks a portion of them. The V and J calls and clone size are taken from that table; D and trimming were inferred from the DNA. The sample holds approximately 220,000 clones, 75% to 90% seen once. This CDR3 region has 15 residues. Germline V gene lookup returns CDR1 LGHNA and CDR2 YSLEER. V shed 0 bases and J shed 1 base, with 9 bases lying between them.

This chain connects TRBV4-3 to TRBJ1-1; D gene uncertain. This TCR came from a man aged 25 to 40 who had recovered from COVID-19. The sequenced sample was PBMCs or T cells enriched from blood (not recorded which). CDR3 in amino acids: CASSQESGRNTEAFF. The CDR3 region has the DNA TGCGCCAGCAGCCAAGAATCCGGTCGGAACACTGAAGCTTTCTTT.